This is a list of T cell receptor beta chains from one sample in a study of cytomegalovirus exposure and HLA in healthy donors. Libraries were prepared by immunoSEQ multiplex PCR; TCRdb keeps only in-frame clonotypes and omits some of them. The sample records fewer than 150,000 clones, about 78% being singletons. The sequenced sample was PBMCs. These TCRs come from a middle-aged man in good health and CMV-seronegative. Both conserved end residues are part of each CDR3. Each record gives: CDR3 length, J gene, V gene, clone size, D gene, CDR3 protein, CDR3 DNA. The D gene is left open where the match is weak. Clone size is not always given. Where it is, it says once, few, many or a class for expanded clones.

cdr3_length: 15; j_call: TRBJ2-7; v_call: TRBV4-1; clone_size: .; d_call: TRBD2; cdr3_aa: CASSPRDYDIYEQYF; cdr3_nt: TGCGCCAGCAGCCCCCGGGACTATGATATCTACGAGCAGTACTTC
cdr3_length: 15; j_call: TRBJ2-2; v_call: TRBV19; clone_size: .; d_call: .; cdr3_aa: CATPAVGGSTGELFF; cdr3_nt: TGTGCCACCCCAGCAGTCGGGGGATCCACCGGGGAGCTGTTTTTT
cdr3_length: 15; j_call: TRBJ1-5; v_call: TRBV19; clone_size: .; d_call: TRBD1; cdr3_aa: CASSATTGSGVPQHF; cdr3_nt: TGTGCCAGTAGTGCCACGACAGGGTCTGGGGTGCCCCAGCATTTT
cdr3_length: 15; j_call: TRBJ2-3; v_call: TRBV18; clone_size: .; d_call: TRBD2; cdr3_aa: CASSGLAGRADTQYF; cdr3_nt: TGTGCCAGCTCAGGACTAGCGGGAAGGGCAGATACGCAGTATTTT
cdr3_length: 14; j_call: TRBJ2-7; v_call: TRBV5-1; clone_size: .; d_call: TRBD1; cdr3_aa: CASSSTTGGDEQYF; cdr3_nt: TGCGCCAGCAGCAGTACTACAGGGGGAGACGAGCAGTACTTC
cdr3_length: 14; j_call: TRBJ2-7; v_call: TRBV7-9; clone_size: .; d_call: .; cdr3_aa: CASSLTLTSYEQYF; cdr3_nt: TGTGCCAGCAGCTTAACCCTGACAAGCTACGAGCAGTACTTC
cdr3_length: 15; j_call: TRBJ2-3; v_call: TRBV6-6; clone_size: .; d_call: .; cdr3_aa: CASSDSQGRTDTQYF; cdr3_nt: TGTGCCAGCAGTGATTCACAGGGACGAACAGATACGCAGTATTTT
cdr3_length: 15; j_call: TRBJ1-5; v_call: TRBV6-6; clone_size: few; d_call: .; cdr3_aa: CASSAGGWSNQPQHF; cdr3_nt: TGTGCCAGCAGTGCGGGGGGCTGGAGCAATCAGCCCCAGCATTTT
cdr3_length: 16; j_call: TRBJ2-1; v_call: TRBV6-6; clone_size: few; d_call: TRBD2; cdr3_aa: CASSATSGRVYGEQFF; cdr3_nt: TGTGCCAGCAGTGCCACTAGCGGGAGGGTCTACGGAGAGCAGTTCTTC
cdr3_length: 19; j_call: TRBJ1-5; v_call: TRBV6-1; clone_size: .; d_call: .; cdr3_aa: CASSEKRRTSMGSNQPQHF; cdr3_nt: TGTGCCAGCAGTGAAAAAAGGAGGACTTCGATGGGGAGCAATCAGCCCCAGCATTTT
cdr3_length: 12; j_call: TRBJ2-5; v_call: TRBV29-1; clone_size: .; d_call: .; cdr3_aa: CSVDQGLETQYF; cdr3_nt: TGCAGCGTTGATCAGGGGCTGGAGACCCAGTACTTC
cdr3_length: 16; j_call: TRBJ2-7; v_call: TRBV6-6; clone_size: .; d_call: .; cdr3_aa: CASSNAGQGKSYEQYF; cdr3_nt: TGTGCCAGCAGTAACGCCGGGCAGGGCAAGTCCTACGAGCAGTACTTC
cdr3_length: 15; j_call: TRBJ2-5; v_call: TRBV2; clone_size: .; d_call: .; cdr3_aa: CASSDGREVRETQYF; cdr3_nt: TGTGCCAGCAGTGATGGCAGGGAGGTACGAGAGACCCAGTACTTC
cdr3_length: 13; j_call: TRBJ2-1; v_call: TRBV2; clone_size: .; d_call: TRBD2; cdr3_aa: CASGREGYNEQFF; cdr3_nt: TGTGCCAGCGGGCGGGAGGGGTACAATGAGCAGTTCTTC